One and the same sample provided the 31 T cell receptor beta chains below, sequenced in a study of blood T cells in healthy people across ages. Then a second PCR, running about 6 to 11 cycles, was carried out with a sample-barcoded 5' primer and a J-beta primer mix. TCRdb passed the 5' RACE reads through MiXCR, listing each CDR3 protein once. The sample has approximately 800,000 distinct CDR3 sequences, approximately 25% seen once. These data were likewise used in another study, on T cells of mothers and their children.

The sequencing input was blood. The receptors stem from a boy younger than 18 in good health.

V and J are TRBV11-2 and TRBJ2-7; no definite D call. Germline CDR1 and CDR2: SGHAT and FQNNGV. CDR3 size: 14 residues. V lost 4 bases, J lost 2 bases, and 12 bases lay in between. The CDR3 loop is CASSSNMGPYEQYF. DNA for the CDR3: TGTGCCAGCAGCTCAAACATGGGCCCCTACGAGCAGTACTTC.

The chain combines TRBV20-1 with TRBJ2-5, with D possibly matching TRBD2 (5 bases). The CDR3 sequence is 14 residues long. Germline lookup yields CDR1 DFQATT and CDR2 SNEGSKA (reference sequence). V was pared by 3 bases and J by 6 bases, with 17 bases between. The CDR3 region has the DNA TGCAGTGCTAGCGTCCGGGATGCGATGAAGACCCAGTACTTC. Its translation is CSASVRDAMKTQYF.

The chain carries TRBV7-2 and TRBJ2-3, with D perhaps TRBD2 (5 bases). The CDR3 sequence is 18 residues long. Germline CDR1 reads SGHTA; CDR2 reads FQGNSA. Trimming stripped 5 bases from V and 5 bases from J, with 26 bases between. The CDR3 region is CASSQRRNAATAGDTQYF. The CDR3 bases are TGTGCCAGCAGCCAGAGGAGGAACGCGGCCACCGCCGGAGATACGCAGTATTTT.

This clonotype has a handful of counts. V usage is TRBV7-2 and J usage is TRBJ2-7; the D is unclear. Per germline, CDR1 SGHTA and CDR2 FQGNSA. V lost 4 bases and J lost 1, with 11 bases in between. This CDR3 contains 14 residues. The CDR3 DNA follows: TGTGCCAGCAGCTCGCGGCCCCGATCCTACGAGCAGTACTTC. It specifies CASSSRPRSYEQYF.

In its sample, this clonotype was seen a few times. The rearrangement links TRBV7-6 to TRBJ1-5; the match to TRBD1 covers 7 bases. The CDR3 is made up of 16 amino acids. V shed 5 bases and J 5 bases; nucleotides not matched to a gene: 12. Germline assignment: CDR1 SGHVS and CDR2 FNYEAQ. The DNA of the CDR3 is TGTGCCAGCAGCCTGGGTACAGGGGTAATAGATCAGCCCCAGCATTTT. Its protein product is CASSLGTGVIDQPQHF. The full variable domain, its missing parts supplied by reference TRBV7-6 and TRBJ1-5, is GAGVSQSPRYKVTKRGQDVALRCDPISGHVSLYWYRQALGQGPEFLTYFNYEAQQDKSGLPNDRFSAERPEGSISTLTIQRTEQRDSAMYRCASSLGTGVIDQPQHFGDGTRLSIL.

This clonotype was detected a few times. The rearrangement links TRBV18 to TRBJ2-6; the match to TRBD1 covers 7 bases. After removal of 3 bases from V and 0 bases from J, the junction contained 11 bases not matched to a gene. The CDR3 is made up of 19 amino acids. Germline-derived CDR1 and CDR2 are KGHSH and LQKENI. DNA of the CDR3: TGTGCCAGCTCACCTTGGGCCGGGACAGACCTCTCTGGGGCCAACGTCCTGACTTTC. Translating it yields CASSPWAGTDLSGANVLTF.

The J gene is TRBJ2-7, the V gene TRBV21-1; the table's D gene call, TRBD1, was not cross checked with the DNA. TRBV21-1 is a listed pseudogene. There are 14 residues in the CDR3. The CDR3 is CASGATGNPYEQYF. The DNA for the CDR3 is TGTGCCAGCGGGGCGACAGGGAACCCCTACGAGCAGTACTTC.

This clonotype was observed a handful of times. This chain uses TRBV2 with TRBJ2-7; possibly TRBD2 for D (7 bases). CDR1 is SNHLY, CDR2 FYNNEI, per germline. With 7 bases removed from V and 2 bases from J, the gap between germline ends came to 12 bases. The CDR3 loop spans 13 amino acids. CDR3 nucleotides: TGTGCCAGCATGGGGGGGGGGCCCTACGAGCAGTACTTC. Protein: CASMGGGPYEQYF.

Many counts were recorded for this clonotype. The rearrangement uses TRBV20-1 and TRBJ2-7; 9 bases map to TRBD1. In germline, CDR1 is DFQATT, CDR2 SNEGSKA (reference sequence). The J segment lost 6 bases and the V segment lost 0 bases, leaving 6 bases of the junction unmatched. The length of the CDR3 is 14 residues. CDR3 region: CSARDMDRGREQYF. DNA for the CDR3: TGCAGTGCTAGAGATATGGACAGGGGTCGCGAGCAGTACTTC.

This sequence joins TRBV4-1 and TRBJ1-2, with D perhaps TRBD1 (6 bases). V lost 3 bases and J 6 bases, leaving 17 bases between the germline ends. In germline, CDR1 is MGHRA, CDR2 YSYEKL. This CDR3 spans 15 amino acids. Here the CDR3 DNA reads TGCGCCAGCAGCCACCCACAGGGTTTTGGCGATGGCTACACCTTC. It encodes CASSHPQGFGDGYTF.

The chain links TRBV5-1 to TRBJ2-1, with TRBD2 as a possible D gene (6 bases). This CDR3 has 14 residues. Trimming stripped 0 bases from V and 8 bases from J, with 12 bases between. The germline gives CDR1 SGHRS, CDR2 YFSETQ. This CDR3 is CASSLGRLVDEQFF. In nucleotides, the CDR3 is TGCGCCAGCAGCTTGGGCCGACTAGTAGATGAGCAGTTCTTC.

The chain couples TRBV19 to TRBJ2-1; 10 bases match TRBD2. The germline gives CDR1 LNHDA, CDR2 SQIVND (reference sequence). Trimming cost V 4 bases and J 4 bases; bases outside gene matches: 4. This CDR3 comprises 15 residues. CDR3 sequence (DNA): TGTGCCAGTAGTAGTAGTAGCGGGAGGTACAATGAGCAGTTCTTC. Encoded protein: CASSSSSGRYNEQFF.

The chain employs TRBV4-3 and TRBJ2-7; weak D call: TRBD1 (6 bases). The V end lost 0 bases, the J end lost 0 bases, and 12 bases lay between the germline ends. CDR1 is LGHNA, CDR2 YSLEER, per germline. The CDR3 is 16 residues long. CDR3 sequence: CASSQDAGTSSYEQYF. The DNA of the CDR3 is TGCGCCAGCAGCCAAGATGCAGGGACAAGCTCCTACGAGCAGTACTTC.

This clonotype occurred a few times. A junction end diverges from the germline sequence, so it may reflect a read error. The chain recombines TRBV7-6 with TRBJ2-5; either TRBD1 or TRBD2 may fit D (5 bases each). In germline, CDR1 is SGHVS, CDR2 FNYEAQ. This CDR3 spans 17 amino acids. CDR3: CASSLVQGRPIQETQYF. In DNA, the CDR3 is TGTGCCAGCAGCTTAGTCCAGGGACGCCCGATCCAAGAGACTCAGTACTTC.

The CDR3 DNA reads as TGTGCCACCAGTGATTCGGACGGTCCAAGGGCCGAGCAGTACTTC. This encodes CATSDSDGPRAEQYF. The chain couples TRBV24-1 to TRBJ2-7; no clear D. The V end lost 2 bases, the J end lost 6 bases, and 16 bases lay between the germline ends. In germline, CDR1 is KGHDR, CDR2 SFDVKD. The CDR3 is 15 residues long.

This clonotype was observed a few times. This chain uses TRBV11-2 with TRBJ2-7, with a tentative D call TRBD2 (7 bases). Trimming pared 5 bases from V and 4 bases from J, leaving 30 bases between. The CDR3 is made up of 19 amino acids. Germline V gene lookup returns CDR1 SGHAT and CDR2 FQNNGV. The CDR3 here is CASSSTGTSWSSGGYEQYF. CDR3 nucleotide sequence: TGTGCCAGCAGCAGCACAGGGACCTCTTGGTCTAGCGGAGGGTACGAGCAGTACTTC.

The table lists this clonotype with a few counts. The CDR3 protein is CASSSKVYTGELFF. The CDR3 DNA follows: TGCGCCAGCAGCTCAAAGGTGTACACCGGGGAGCTGTTTTTT. The chain carries TRBV5-1 and TRBJ2-2; D is ambiguous. CDR1 SGHRS and CDR2 YFSETQ come from the germline V gene. This CDR3 has 14 residues. Trimming removed 3 bases from V and 3 bases from J, with 9 bases in between.

This clonotype appeared a few times. V usage is TRBV7-6 and J usage is TRBJ2-5; D gene uncertain. The DNA end lines up better with TRBJ2-7; the J call may be wrong. This CDR3 has 16 amino acids. CDR1 SGHVS and CDR2 FNYEAQ come from the germline V gene. The CDR3 loop reads CASSLVASGIPYEQYF. CDR3 sequence (DNA): TGTGCCAGCAGCTTAGTGGCTTCGGGCATACCCTACGAGCAGTACTTC.

This chain connects TRBV6-2 or TRBV6-3 to TRBJ2-5; 9 bases match TRBD1. The tail of the sequence fits TRBJ2-7 better, so the J call may be wrong. This CDR3 region has 16 residues. Germline CDR1 MNHEY, CDR2 SVGEGT. CDR3 bases: TGTGCCAGCGCCTACAATCCGGGACAGGGTGTCTACGAGCAGTACTTC. This encodes CASAYNPGQGVYEQYF.

This clonotype was observed a few times. The rearrangement links TRBV6-2 or TRBV6-3 to TRBJ2-7; D may correspond to TRBD1 or TRBD2 (5 bases each). Per the germline V gene, CDR1 is MNHEY and CDR2 is SVGEGT. The V end was cut by 2 bases, the J end by 5 bases, with 10 bases between. The CDR3 has 13 residues. CDR3 region: CASSYKGSHEQYF. The CDR3 DNA follows: TGTGCCAGCAGTTACAAGGGGAGCCACGAGCAGTACTTC.

This chain uses TRBV2 with TRBJ1-1, with 8 bases lining up with TRBD1. There are 15 residues in the CDR3. Germline CDR1 reads SNHLY; CDR2 reads FYNNEI. The V and J ends lost 5 bases and 1 base, in that order; junction bases with no gene match: 6. The CDR3 spells CASSPRQGTNTEAFF. The CDR3 DNA follows: TGTGCCAGCAGTCCGAGACAGGGGACGAACACTGAAGCTTTCTTT. The whole variable domain, remainder taken from reference TRBV2 and TRBJ1-1, is EPEVTQTPSHQVTQMGQEVILRCVPISNHLYFYWYRQILGQKVEFLVSFYNNEISEKSEIFDDQFSVERPDGSNFTLKIRSTKLEDSAMYFCASSPRQGTNTEAFFGQGTRLTVV.

This clonotype has only a few counts. The gene calls are TRBV6-2 or TRBV6-3 and TRBJ2-5; 7 bases line up with TRBD2. The J call is in doubt because the DNA end fits TRBJ2-7 better. The CDR3 has 15 amino acids. Germline V CDR1 and CDR2: MNHEY, SVGEGT. The CDR3 sequence is CASSPTSAGTYEQYF. The CDR3 DNA follows: TGTGCCAGCAGCCCCACTAGCGCCGGTACCTACGAGCAGTACTTC.

This chain connects TRBV5-1 to TRBJ2-3, with TRBD1 as a possible D gene (6 bases). Germline CDR1 reads SGHRS; CDR2 reads YFSETQ. The CDR3 spans 14 residues. Trimming removed 6 bases at V and 0 bases at J, with 11 bases between. The CDR3 region is CASKEQGSTDTQYF. The CDR3 DNA is TGCGCCAGCAAGGAACAGGGAAGCACAGATACGCAGTATTTT.

The J gene is TRBJ2-7, the V gene TRBV4-3; D assignment may be TRBD1 or TRBD2 (5 bases each). From germline, CDR1 is LGHNA and CDR2 YSLEER. This CDR3 is 16 amino acids long. The ends were cut back, 0 bases at V and 1 base at J, with 13 bases in the middle. The CDR3 protein is CASSQDAGTYSYEQYF. The CDR3 DNA reads TGCGCCAGCAGCCAAGACGCCGGGACGTATTCCTACGAGCAGTACTTC.

This clonotype was recorded only once. The junction departs from the called germline gene at one end, perhaps through a read error. CDR3 loop: CASSFWGAENIQYF. Written as DNA, the CDR3 is TGCGCCAGCAGCTTCTGGGGGGCTGAAAACATTCAGTACTTC. This chain links TRBV7-9 with TRBJ2-4; D assignment may be TRBD1 or TRBD2 (6 bases each). This CDR3 spans 14 amino acids. Germline assignment: CDR1 SEHNR and CDR2 FQNEAQ (reference sequence).

V gene TRBV7-9 combines with J gene TRBJ1-4; 8 nucleotides match TRBD1. Germline V lookup: CDR1 SEHNR, CDR2 FQNEAQ (reference sequence). V shed 11 bases and J 4 bases; nucleotides not matched to a gene: 6. The CDR3 is 13 amino acids. For the CDR3, the DNA is TGTGCCTGGACAGGGTTAATTAATGAAAAACTGTTTTTT. It specifies CAWTGLINEKLFF.

The V call is TRBV7-3, the J call TRBJ2-3; D gene unclear. Germline assignment: CDR1 SGHTA and CDR2 FQGTGA. V lost 3 bases and J lost 3, with 16 bases in between. This CDR3 region has 16 residues. CDR3 in DNA: TGTGCCAGCAGCTTCGGTCTAGTCAGCCCAACAGATACGCAGTATTTT. The encoded protein is CASSFGLVSPTDTQYF.

V and J are TRBV7-2 and TRBJ2-7, with D hard to call. Germline V lookup: CDR1 SGHTA, CDR2 FQGNSA. The CDR3 has 14 residues. Between the trimmed V and J ends, which lost 4 bases and 5 bases, there was a span of 15 bases. The CDR3 is CASSSPVSFDEQYF. CDR3 nucleotides: TGTGCCAGCAGCTCGCCCGTTTCTTTTGACGAGCAGTACTTC.

This clonotype has more than one count but fewer than ten. The rearrangement links TRBV7-3 to TRBJ2-2, with no clear D. This CDR3 has 13 amino acids. Trimming removed 4 bases at V and 6 bases at J, with 9 bases between. Germline assignment: CDR1 SGHTA and CDR2 FQGTGA. The CDR3 region has the DNA TGTGCCAGCAGCTCACCTGAGGCCGGGGAGCTGTTTTTT. Translating gives CASSSPEAGELFF.

The rearrangement uses TRBV28 and TRBJ2-3, with D perhaps matching TRBD1 or TRBD2 (5 bases each). The germline V gene has CDR1 MDHEN and CDR2 SYDVKM. V lost 6 bases to trimming and J lost 8 bases, with 21 bases between them. This CDR3 has 15 residues. The CDR3 spells CASSSGTGNGVTQYF. The DNA of the CDR3 is TGTGCCAGCAGCTCCGGGACGGGTAATGGGGTTACGCAGTATTTT. The entire variable domain, with the rest obtained from reference TRBV28 and TRBJ2-3, is as follows: DVKVTQSSRYLVKRTGEKVFLECVQDMDHENMFWYRQDPGLGLRLIYFSYDVKMKEKGDIPEGYSVSREKKERFSLILESASTNQTSMYLCASSSGTGNGVTQYFGPGTRLTVL.

This clonotype was recorded only once. The gene calls are TRBV7-2 and TRBJ2-5; unclear D gene. The germline V and J ends were trimmed by 3 bases and 6 bases, with 5 bases remaining between them. The CDR3 consists of 11 residues. Per germline, CDR1 SGHTA and CDR2 FQGNSA. CDR3 amino acids: CASSFTKTQYF. Written as DNA, the CDR3 is TGTGCCAGCAGCTTCACAAAGACCCAGTACTTC.